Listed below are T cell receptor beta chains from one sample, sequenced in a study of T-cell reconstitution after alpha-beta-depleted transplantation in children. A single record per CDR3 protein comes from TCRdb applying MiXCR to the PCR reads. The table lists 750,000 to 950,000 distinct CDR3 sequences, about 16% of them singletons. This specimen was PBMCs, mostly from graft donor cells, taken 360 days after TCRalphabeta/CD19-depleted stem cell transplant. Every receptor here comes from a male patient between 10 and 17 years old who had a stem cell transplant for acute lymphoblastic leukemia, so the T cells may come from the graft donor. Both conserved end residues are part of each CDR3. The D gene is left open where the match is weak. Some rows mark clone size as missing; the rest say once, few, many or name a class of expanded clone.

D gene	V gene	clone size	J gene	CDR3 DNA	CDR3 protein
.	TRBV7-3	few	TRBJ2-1	TGTGCCAGCAGCTTAAACGGGAGAAACTCCTACAATGAGCAGTTCTTC	CASSLNGRNSYNEQFF
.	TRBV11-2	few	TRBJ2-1	TGTGCCAGCAGCTTAGATCGTCGGGTTAGGGGTTACCTTTCCTCGACCAATGAGCAGTTCTTC	CASSLDRRVRGYLSSTNEQFF
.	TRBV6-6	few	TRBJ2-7	TGTGCCAGCAGTTACGAGGAGGTTACCGAGCAGTACTTC	CASSYEEVTEQYF
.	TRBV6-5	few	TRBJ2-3	TGTGCCAGCAGTTACCGGCAGGGGTTGACAGATACGCAGTATTTT	CASSYRQGLTDTQYF
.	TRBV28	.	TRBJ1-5	TGTGCCAGCAGCGAGGGGCTAACTAGCAATCAGCCCCAGCATTTT	CASSEGLTSNQPQHF
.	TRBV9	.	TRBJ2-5	TGTGCCAGCAGCGGACAATTAGGGACCCAGTACTTC	CASSGQLGTQYF
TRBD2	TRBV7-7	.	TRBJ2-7	TGTGCCAGCAGCTTAGCATACGGGAGGGGTTACGAGCAGTACTTC	CASSLAYGRGYEQYF
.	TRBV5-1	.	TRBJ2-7	TGCGCCAGCAGCACGGGCCCGGTGGACGAGCAGTACTTC	CASSTGPVDEQYF
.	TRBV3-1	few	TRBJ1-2	TGTGCCAGCAGCCAAGAACCGACGTATAACTATGGCTACACCTTC	CASSQEPTYNYGYTF
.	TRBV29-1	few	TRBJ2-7	TGCAGCGTTGCCCCCAGAGCTCGAAATCTATACGAGCAGTACTTC	CSVAPRARNLYEQYF
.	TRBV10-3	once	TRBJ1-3	TGTGCCATCAGTCCAAACTCAGTGATCTCTGGAAACACCATATATTTT	CAISPNSVISGNTIYF
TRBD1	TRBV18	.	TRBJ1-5	TGTGCCAGCTCACCAGGACAGGGCCCTCAGCCCCAGCATTTT	CASSPGQGPQPQHF
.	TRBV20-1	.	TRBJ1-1	TGCAGTGCTAGAGCCCGCCCTGTCCCGGCTGAAGCTTTCTTT	CSARARPVPAEAFF
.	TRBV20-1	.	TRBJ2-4	TGCAGTGCTAGGTGGACTTCCGCTCTAGCCAAAAACATTCAGTACTTC	CSARWTSALAKNIQYF
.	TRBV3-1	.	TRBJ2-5	TGTGCCAGCAGCCCGCTACGGTGGACCCAGTACTTC	CASSPLRWTQYF
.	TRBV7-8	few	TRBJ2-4	TGTGCCAGCAGCTTAGTGCGAGGCATGGGACCACCCAAAAACATTCAGTACTTC	CASSLVRGMGPPKNIQYF
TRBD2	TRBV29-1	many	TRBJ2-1	TGCAGCGTGGCGGGGGGAGACCTCGGGGAGCAGTTCTTC	CSVAGGDLGEQFF
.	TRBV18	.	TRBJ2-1	TGTGCCAGCTCACCCTATAGCGAACACAATGAGCAGTTCTTC	CASSPYSEHNEQFF
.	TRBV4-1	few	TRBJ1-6	TGCGCCAGCAGCCAAGATTTATCCAGCTCCTATAATTCACCCCTCCACTTT	CASSQDLSSSYNSPLHF
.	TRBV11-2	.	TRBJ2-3	TGTGCCAGCAGCTCCCTGACAACCTCTAGCACAGATACGCAGTATTTT	CASSSLTTSSTDTQYF
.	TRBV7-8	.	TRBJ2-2	TGTGCCAGCAGCTTAGTAGGACCAGCGACCGGGGAGCTGTTTTTT	CASSLVGPATGELFF
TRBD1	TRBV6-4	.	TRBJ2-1	TGTGCAACGACCCCCGACAGGGCCGGAGAAGGGCTGTTCTTC	CATTPDRAGEGLFF
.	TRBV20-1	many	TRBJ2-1	TGCAGTGCCAGGGTTGGGGTCTCCTACAATGAGCAGTTCTTC	CSARVGVSYNEQFF
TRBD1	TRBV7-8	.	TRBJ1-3	TGTGCCAGCAGCTTAGCCGGGACAGGTGGAAACACCATATATTTT	CASSLAGTGGNTIYF
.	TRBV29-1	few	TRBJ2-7	TGCAGCGTCAGGATAGCCTACGAGCAGTACTTC	CSVRIAYEQYF
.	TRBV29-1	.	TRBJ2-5	TGCAGCGTTGATTCAGTAGGGGTGGAGACCCAGTACTTC	CSVDSVGVETQYF
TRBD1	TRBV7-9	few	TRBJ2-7	TGTGCCAGCGACGACGGCGGCTCTGGGACAGTAAGCGAGCAGTACTTC	CASDDGGSGTVSEQYF
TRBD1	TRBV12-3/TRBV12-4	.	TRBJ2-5	TGTGCCAGCGGAAGACAGGGGGCAGAGACCCAGTACTTC	CASGRQGAETQYF
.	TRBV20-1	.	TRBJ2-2	TGCAGTGCTAGAGATCCTTCCCACTTCACCGGGGAGCTGTTTTTT	CSARDPSHFTGELFF
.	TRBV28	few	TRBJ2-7	TGTGCCAGCAGTTTTGACCGGGATGGGCAGTACTTC	CASSFDRDGQYF
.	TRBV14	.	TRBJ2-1	TGTGCCAGCAGCCAAGACGGAGTTAGTTGGAGAGGTGAGCAGTTCTTC	CASSQDGVSWRGEQFF
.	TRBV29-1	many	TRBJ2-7	TGCAGGGTGTGGGTATCCTACGAGCAGTACTTC	CRVWVSYEQYF